This T cell receptor beta chain was sequenced for a study of OX40 agonist ivuxolimab in advanced cancers. Overall study: Participants, 70% to 90% male, averaged roughly 55 years of age, ranging from about 23 to 90.

The CDR3 covers 14 residues. In germline, CDR1 is SGHNT, CDR2 YENEEA. V lost 5 bases and J 12 bases, leaving 22 bases between the germline ends. By sample share, this clone is medium-sized (0.01 to 0.1%). Data came from immunoSEQ multiplex PCR; TCRdb stores just in-frame clones and leaves some out. The table shows 60,000 to 85,000 clones, with under 90% occurring only once. The receptor comes from an adult with an advanced solid tumor such as melanoma, head and neck, liver or kidney cancer. The sample consisted of CD4+ or CD8+ T cells sorted from blood, taken in a trial of the OX40 agonist ivuxolimab. The chain employs TRBV11-3 and TRBJ1-2; D uncertain. Here the CDR3 DNA reads TGTGCCAGCAGCCTTACCTCCTCGACGGTTCGCAACACCTTC. It is translated as CASSLTSSTVRNTF.